A single sample is the source of the 30 T cell receptor beta chains below, sequenced in a study of cytomegalovirus exposure and HLA in healthy donors. It was with 60 Vbeta and 13 Jbeta primers that the PCR ran. Assay used: immunoSEQ multiplex PCR; TCRdb lists only in-frame clones, some missing. This table has under 150,000 clones, 70% to 75% appearing once. The sample was PBMCs. These receptors all come from a woman between 40 and 50 years old in good health and CMV-seronegative.

The rearrangement uses TRBV7-3 and TRBJ2-6; 8 nucleotides line up with TRBD2. Germline V gives CDR1 SGHTA, CDR2 FQGTGA. After removal of 5 bases from V and 0 bases from J, the junction contained 9 bases not matched to a gene. This CDR3 comprises 18 residues. The CDR3 is CASSLNGGEPSGANVLTF. As DNA, the CDR3 is TGTGCCAGCAGCCTTAACGGGGGGGAGCCCTCTGGGGCCAACGTCCTGACTTTC. Combining the CDR3 with reference TRBV7-3 and TRBJ2-6 gives the whole variable domain GAGVSQTPSNKVTEKGKYVELRCDPISGHTALYWYRQSLGQGPEFLIYFQGTGAADDSGLPNDRFFAVRPEGSVSTLKIQRTERGDSAVYLCASSLNGGEPSGANVLTFGAGSRLTVL.

The genes are TRBV5-1 and TRBJ2-5, with D perhaps matching TRBD1 (6 bases). CDR3 length: 14 amino acids. Trimming removed 2 bases from V and 2 bases from J, with 10 bases in between. Germline CDR1 is SGHRS and CDR2 is YFSETQ. The CDR3 DNA sequence: TGCGCCAGCAGCTTAGTCCAGGGGCAAGAGACCCAGTACTTC. This encodes CASSLVQGQETQYF. The full variable domain, its missing parts supplied by reference TRBV5-1 and TRBJ2-5, is KAGVTQTPRYLIKTRGQQVTLSCSPISGHRSVSWYQQTPGQGLQFLFEYFSETQRNKGNFPGRFSGRQFSNSRSEMNVSTLELGDSALYLCASSLVQGQETQYFGPGTRLLVL.

The gene calls are TRBV9 and TRBJ1-4; maybe TRBD1 (5 bases). In germline, CDR1 is SGDLS, CDR2 YYNGEE. This CDR3 contains 14 residues. Trimming pared 4 bases from V and 8 bases from J, leaving 15 bases between. In DNA form, the CDR3 reads TGTGCCAGCAGCCGTTTTGGAGGGGAGGAAAAACTGTTTTTT. Its protein product is CASSRFGGEEKLFF.

This rearrangement joins TRBV18 to TRBJ2-7; 9 bases map to TRBD2. Germline assignment: CDR1 KGHSH and CDR2 LQKENI. V lost 2 bases and J lost 0; bases outside the gene matches: 5. CDR3 length: 16 amino acids. The CDR3 sequence: CASSPGIAGASYEQYV. CDR3 nucleotide sequence: TGTGCCAGCTCACCAGGGATAGCGGGGGCCTCCTACGAGCAGTACGTC.

This chain connects TRBV27 to TRBJ1-1; the D gene is possibly TRBD1 (6 bases). The CDR3 spans 14 residues. V lost 5 bases and J lost 5, with 15 bases in between. Per germline, CDR1 MNHEY and CDR2 SMNVEV (reference sequence). CDR3 in amino acids: CASSHRAGVTEAFF. The CDR3 nucleotides read TGTGCCAGCAGTCACCGGGCAGGGGTAACTGAAGCTTTCTTT.

The chain is built from TRBV18 and TRBJ2-7, with TRBD1 identical over 9 bases. Trimming at V came to 5 bases and at J to 6 bases, leaving 8 bases not matched to a gene. The CDR3 has 14 residues. Germline CDR1 KGHSH, CDR2 LQKENI. CDR3 in amino acids: CASSSWTGEGEQYF. The CDR3 nucleotides are TGTGCCAGCTCATCATGGACAGGGGAGGGCGAGCAGTACTTC.

The chain joins TRBV5-1 to TRBJ1-3, with TRBD1 matching 7 bases. Germline V gives CDR1 SGHRS, CDR2 YFSETQ. The length of the CDR3 is 16 residues. The ends lost 4 bases at V and 4 bases at J; junction bases unmatched: 11. CDR3 sequence (DNA): TGCGCCAGCAGCGTAGACAGGGCTCGGAGGGGAAACACCATATATTTT. This encodes CASSVDRARRGNTIYF.

The chain links TRBV5-1 to TRBJ2-7; D is uncertain. Germline V lookup: CDR1 SGHRS, CDR2 YFSETQ. The CDR3 is made up of 16 amino acids. V lost 0 bases and J lost 3, with 16 bases in between. The CDR3 DNA is TGCGCCAGCAGCTTGGTGTCCCCCTCCCCCCTCTACGAGCAGTACTTC. Protein product: CASSLVSPSPLYEQYF.

CDR3 residues: CASSGGGAIKNIQYF. CDR3 sequence (DNA): TGTGCCAGCAGTGGCGGGGGGGCCATCAAAAACATTCAGTACTTC. The chain is built from TRBV28 and TRBJ2-4; 9 bases map to TRBD2. This CDR3 contains 15 residues. V lost 5 bases to trimming and J lost 3 bases; unmatched junction nucleotides: 5. Germline CDR1 is MDHEN and CDR2 is SYDVKM.

J is TRBJ1-1 and V is TRBV5-1; no definite D call. Per the germline V gene, CDR1 is SGHRS and CDR2 is YFSETQ. There are 14 residues in the CDR3. Trimming removed 0 bases at V and 1 base at J, with 7 bases between. The CDR3 loop is CASSLVRGNTEAFF. CDR3 nucleotide sequence: TGCGCCAGCAGCTTGGTACGGGGGAACACTGAAGCTTTCTTT.

DNA of the CDR3: TGTGCCATCAGTGAGTCTGCTAGCGGGGGTCAGGGGACGCAGTATTTT. It is translated as CAISESASGGQGTQYF. The chain recombines TRBV10-3 with TRBJ2-3; TRBD2 aligns across 10 bases. Germline loops: CDR1 ENHRY, CDR2 SYGVKD. The CDR3 covers 16 residues. V shed 0 bases and J 9 bases; nucleotides not matched to a gene: 9.

The rearrangement joins TRBV27 to TRBJ1-5, with D hard to call. Germline CDR1 reads MNHEY; CDR2 reads SMNVEV (reference sequence). The length of the CDR3 is 15 residues. Trimming cost V 3 bases and J 0 bases, with 9 bases left between them. The DNA of the CDR3 is TGTGCCAGCAGTTTTTCCGGTAATAGCAATCAGCCCCAGCATTTT. Its translation: CASSFSGNSNQPQHF.

V gene TRBV4-3 combines with J gene TRBJ2-2; TRBD1 matches 7 bases. CDR1 LGHNA and CDR2 YSLEER come from the germline V gene. J gave up 6 bases and V 0 bases, and 1 base lay outside the gene matches. This CDR3 region has 14 residues. The CDR3 protein is CASSQEQGPGELFF. The CDR3 DNA sequence: TGCGCCAGCAGCCAAGAACAGGGGCCCGGGGAGCTGTTTTTT.

The chain's CDR3 is CASRPGGGNYGYTF. The CDR3 DNA is TGTGCCAGCAGACCAGGGGGCGGTAACTATGGCTACACCTTC. The chain has TRBV2 and TRBJ1-2, with TRBD1 identical over 8 bases. CDR1 is SNHLY, CDR2 FYNNEI, per germline. CDR3 size: 14 residues. The V gene end was trimmed by 6 bases and the J gene end by 1 base; junction bases not matched to a gene: 4. The full variable domain, rest sourced from reference TRBV2 and TRBJ1-2, is EPEVTQTPSHQVTQMGQEVILRCVPISNHLYFYWYRQILGQKVEFLVSFYNNEISEKSEIFDDQFSVERPDGSNFTLKIRSTKLEDSAMYFCASRPGGGNYGYTFGSGTRLTVV.

This clone was counted between two and nine times. The rearrangement links TRBV6-5 to TRBJ1-5; D is perhaps TRBD1 (5 bases). There are 12 residues in the CDR3. The germline gives CDR1 MNHEY, CDR2 SVGAGI. Trimming cost V 5 bases and J 9 bases, with 11 bases left between them. CDR3 sequence reads: CASSPPQGPQHF. The CDR3 DNA follows: TGTGCCAGCAGTCCACCCCAGGGGCCCCAGCATTTT.

The rearrangement uses TRBV18 and TRBJ1-1; D gene unclear. Between the trimmed V and J ends, which lost 0 bases and 4 bases, there was a span of 9 bases. There are 14 residues in the CDR3. Looked up from germline, CDR1 is KGHSH and CDR2 is LQKENI. The CDR3 region has the DNA TGTGCCAGCTCACCACCCGCTGGCAGCACTGAAGCTTTCTTT. Amino acid sequence: CASSPPAGSTEAFF.

This clone was picked up a small number of times. The chain uses TRBV19 and TRBJ2-2; 9 bases line up with TRBD2. J was trimmed by 2 bases and V by 3 bases; bases with no gene match: 7. The germline V gene encodes CDR1 LNHDA and CDR2 SQIVND (reference sequence). The CDR3 length is 17 residues. CDR3 nucleotides: TGTGCCAGTAGTATCGTAGCGGGGGAAGTTAACACCGGGGAGCTGTTTTTT. Translated, it gives CASSIVAGEVNTGELFF.

The chain carries TRBV5-5 and TRBJ1-3; D not resolved. CDR3 length equals 15 residues. V lost 4 bases to trimming and J lost 0 bases, with 11 bases between them. Germline V gene sequence: CDR1 SGHKS, CDR2 YYEKEE (reference sequence). CDR3 amino acids: CASSGERNSGNTIYF. CDR3 nucleotides: TGTGCCAGCAGCGGTGAGAGGAACTCTGGAAACACCATATATTTT.

The chain employs TRBV13 and TRBJ2-3, with TRBD1 matching over 8 bases. With 5 bases clipped from V and 1 base from J, the junction kept 14 bases outside the gene matches. The CDR3 covers 18 residues. Germline CDR1 reads PRHDT; CDR2 reads FYEKMQ (reference sequence). CDR3 nucleotide sequence: TGTGCCAGCAGCAGCCGCGGGGCCCAGGGGGCGCGCACAGATACGCAGTATTTT. The encoded protein is CASSSRGAQGARTDTQYF.

The chain employs TRBV2 and TRBJ2-5; D may be TRBD1 (9 bases). V was shortened by 10 bases and J by 4 bases, with 28 bases between the two germline ends. Looked up from germline, CDR1 is SNHLY and CDR2 is FYNNEI. The CDR3 has 17 amino acids. The CDR3 is CAITPAGQGLVSETQYF. In nucleotides, the CDR3 is TGTGCCATCACGCCCGCGGGACAGGGACTAGTATCAGAGACCCAGTACTTC.

Worth noting for this clone: A read error may produce the germline difference seen at one junction end. The V gene is TRBV15, the J gene TRBJ2-7; 8 bases are shared with TRBD1. The CDR3 has 12 amino acids. Germline V gene sequence: CDR1 LNHNV, CDR2 YYDKDF (reference sequence). The CDR3: CATSREWTGMFF. In DNA form, the CDR3 reads TGTGCCACCAGCAGAGAATGGACAGGGATGTTCTTC.

The gene calls are TRBV7-9 and TRBJ2-1, with a possible D match to TRBD2 (5 bases). Germline CDR1 is SEHNR and CDR2 is FQNEAQ (reference sequence). Trimming removed 1 base at V and 4 bases at J, with 11 bases between. This CDR3 contains 15 residues. As DNA, the CDR3 is TGTGCCAGCAGCTTAGGTGGACTTGGGTACAATGAGCAGTTCTTC. This sequence encodes CASSLGGLGYNEQFF.

This clone occurred a few times. The chain combines TRBV2 with TRBJ1-2; no clear D. Germline assignment: CDR1 SNHLY and CDR2 FYNNEI. This CDR3 has 14 residues. Trimming shortened V by 6 bases and J by 0 bases, and 11 bases separated the two germline ends. For the CDR3, the DNA is TGTGCCAGCAGCTCTGGCGGGGCTAACTATGGCTACACCTTC. This translates into CASSSGGANYGYTF.

The rearrangement joins TRBV14 to TRBJ1-1; D is perhaps TRBD1 (5 bases). The CDR3 runs 17 residues. Looked up from germline, CDR1 is SGHDN and CDR2 is FVKESK. V was pared by 5 bases and J by 0 bases, with 19 bases between. DNA of the CDR3: TGTGCCAGCAGCAAAGGCGGGACCCTTACAATGAACACTGAAGCTTTCTTT. Translation: CASSKGGTLTMNTEAFF.

This chain joins TRBV6-1 and TRBJ1-5; TRBD1 agrees at 10 bases. V shed 1 base and J 5 bases; nucleotides not matched to a gene: 2. The CDR3 covers 15 residues. Per germline, CDR1 MNHNS and CDR2 SASEGT. CDR3 loop: CASSEGTGGYQPQHF. The CDR3 DNA reads as TGTGCCAGCAGTGAAGGGACAGGGGGTTATCAGCCCCAGCATTTT.

V usage is TRBV2 and J usage is TRBJ2-6, with 7 bases aligning to TRBD1. The CDR3 runs to 15 residues. Losses at the gene ends were 5 bases for V and 2 bases for J; bases not matched to a gene: 3. CDR1 and CDR2 from the germline V gene are SNHLY and FYNNEI. The CDR3: CASSLTGAGANVLTF. DNA of the CDR3: TGTGCCAGCAGTTTAACAGGGGCTGGGGCCAACGTCCTGACTTTC.

This rearrangement joins TRBV5-1 to TRBJ2-3; 8 bases align to TRBD2. V lost 7 bases, J lost 5 bases, and 12 bases stayed unmatched. CDR1 and CDR2 (germline): SGHRS, YFSETQ. The CDR3 is 15 amino acids. The CDR3 loop is CASSHPGRGVDTQYF. The CDR3 DNA follows: TGCGCCAGCTCCCACCCGGGGCGGGGGGTAGATACGCAGTATTTT.

J is TRBJ1-2 and V is TRBV28, with D maybe TRBD1 (5 bases). This CDR3 spans 15 amino acids. V dropped 7 bases and J dropped 4 bases, with 19 bases sitting between them. In germline, CDR1 is MDHEN, CDR2 SYDVKM. Here the CDR3 reads CASISQGPPRYGYTF. CDR3 coding DNA: TGTGCCAGCATAAGTCAGGGCCCCCCACGCTATGGCTACACCTTC.

The genes are TRBV5-5 and TRBJ2-4; 7 bases line up with TRBD2. Germline CDR1 is SGHKS and CDR2 is YYEKEE (reference sequence). The CDR3 covers 18 residues. V lost 5 bases, J lost 2 bases, and 16 bases stayed unmatched. CDR3 bases: TGTGCCAGCAGGGTCGGAAGCGGGGTTATCGGGACCAAAAACATTCAGTACTTC. This encodes CASRVGSGVIGTKNIQYF.

This sequence joins TRBV7-6 and TRBJ1-5; D ambiguous. The V end was cut by 7 bases, the J end by 2 bases, with 9 bases between. Germline-derived CDR1 and CDR2 are SGHVS and FNYEAQ. This CDR3 contains 13 residues. CDR3 amino acids: CASITGGNQPQHF. The CDR3 DNA sequence: TGTGCCAGCATCACCGGGGGCAATCAGCCCCAGCATTTT.